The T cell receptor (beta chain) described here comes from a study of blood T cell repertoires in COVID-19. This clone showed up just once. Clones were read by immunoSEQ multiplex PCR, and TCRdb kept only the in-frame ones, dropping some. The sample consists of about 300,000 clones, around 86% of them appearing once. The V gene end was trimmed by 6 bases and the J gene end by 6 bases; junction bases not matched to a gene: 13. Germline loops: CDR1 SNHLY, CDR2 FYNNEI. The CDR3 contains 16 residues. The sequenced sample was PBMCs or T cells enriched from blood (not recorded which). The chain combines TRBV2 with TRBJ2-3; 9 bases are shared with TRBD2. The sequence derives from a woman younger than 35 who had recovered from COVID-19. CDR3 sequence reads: CASRGRLGLASDTQYF. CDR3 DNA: TGTGCCAGCAGGGGTCGTTTGGGACTAGCATCGGATACGCAGTATTTT.